This note documents a single TCR beta chain sequence. The target antigen is unknown. This sample was included in a study of T cell responses to AZD1222 COVID-19 vaccine. Points from the study as a whole: Clonal diversity was possibly underestimated, and the donors were mostly white British, with more females. Every sample of the repertoires postdated the peak T cell response.

V was shortened by 4 bases and J by 2 bases, with 6 bases between the two germline ends. Germline assignment: CDR1 GTSNPN and CDR2 SVGIG (reference sequence). The CDR3 has 11 residues. Measured with immunoSEQ multiplex PCR; TCRdb has only the in-frame clones, and not every one. The sample lists 120,000 or so clones; over 80% were seen once. The sequence derives from an adult in good health. This rearrangement joins TRBV30 to TRBJ2-7; unclear D gene. The sample consisted of peripheral blood, taken on day 0 of AZD1222 vaccination. CDR3 residues: CAWTGAYEQYF. As DNA, the CDR3 is TGTGCCTGGACTGGGGCCTACGAGCAGTACTTC.